These T cell receptor beta chains were read from a single sample in a study of blood T cell repertoires in COVID-19. Sequencing was performed with immunoSEQ multiplex PCR; in TCRdb, only in-frame clones are kept and a portion is missing. Seen here are 100,000 to 120,000 clones, 75% to 80% observed once, and the top ten hold approximately 16%. Input material: peripheral blood. The receptors derive from a woman older than 75 with active or convalescent COVID-19. CDR3s include the opening cysteine and the closing phenylalanine or tryptophan. D genes are given only for firm matches. Where a row states a size, it is once, few, many or the class of an expanded clone; other rows omit it.

CDR3 protein	CDR3 DNA	clone size	V gene	J gene	D gene	CDR3 length
CASSRTVYEQYF	TGTGCCAGCAGCCGGACAGTTTACGAGCAGTACTTC	-	TRBV5-8	TRBJ2-7	-	12
CATSSPRQGPNTEAFF	TGTGCCACCAGCAGCCCCAGACAGGGACCGAACACTGAAGCTTTCTTT	few	TRBV15	TRBJ1-1	TRBD1	16
CASSYGTNYEQYF	TGTGCCAGCTCATACGGGACTAACTACGAGCAGTACTTC	-	TRBV18	TRBJ2-7	TRBD2	13
CASSMSSASADTQYF	TGTGCCAGTAGTATGAGTAGCGCGAGTGCAGATACGCAGTATTTT	-	TRBV19	TRBJ2-3	-	15
CASWDRAGTGELFF	TGCGCCAGCTGGGACAGGGCGGGGACCGGGGAGCTGTTTTTT	-	TRBV5-1	TRBJ2-2	TRBD1	14
CASSDPGTPGKGTEAFF	TGTGCCAGCAGTGATCCGGGGACACCTGGGAAGGGCACTGAAGCTTTCTTT	-	TRBV2	TRBJ1-1	-	17
CASSLAGQPNYGYTF	TGTGCCAGCAGCTTAGCGGGACAGCCTAACTATGGCTACACCTTC	-	TRBV7-9	TRBJ1-2	TRBD1	15
CASSFRGGYGYTF	TGTGCCAGCAGCTTTCGAGGAGGGTATGGCTACACCTTC	once	TRBV5-5	TRBJ1-2	-	13
CASSPQAGRVDTQYF	TGTGCCAGCAGCCCTCAAGCGGGGAGGGTAGATACGCAGTATTTT	-	TRBV11-3	TRBJ2-3	TRBD2	15
CASSQDFAGGSYNEQFF	TGTGCCAGCAGCCAAGATTTTGCGGGAGGATCCTACAATGAGCAGTTCTTC	-	TRBV3-1/TRBV3-2	TRBJ2-1	TRBD2	17
CASSTVRLDSSYNEQFF	TGTGCCAGCAGCACGGTGAGGCTGGATAGCTCCTACAATGAGCAGTTCTTC	-	TRBV7-9	TRBJ2-1	-	17
CASSRSSRGYTF	TGTGCCAGCAGTAGGAGTTCGCGGGGCTACACCTTC	-	TRBV28	TRBJ1-2	-	12
CASSLTGAPVYTF	TGTGCCAGCAGCTTGACAGGGGCGCCAGTCTACACCTTC	-	TRBV5-5	TRBJ1-2	TRBD1	13
CSVPGLAEADTQYF	TGCAGCGTTCCGGGACTAGCAGAGGCAGATACGCAGTATTTT	-	TRBV29-1	TRBJ2-3	TRBD2	14
CASWGQSITEAFF	TGTGCCAGCTGGGGACAGTCTATTACTGAAGCTTTCTTT	few	TRBV27	TRBJ1-1	TRBD1	13
CATHSGGNTGELFF	TGTGCCACCCATAGCGGGGGTAACACCGGGGAGCTGTTTTTT	-	TRBV6-5	TRBJ2-2	TRBD2	14
CASSPRNRGEEQFF	TGTGCCAGCTCACCCCGGAACAGGGGGGAGGAGCAGTTCTTC	-	TRBV18	TRBJ2-1	TRBD1	14
CASSPGLAGGDEQFF	TGCGCCAGCAGCCCTGGACTAGCGGGAGGCGATGAGCAGTTCTTC	-	TRBV5-1	TRBJ2-1	TRBD2	15
CASSRQGSNYGYTF	TGTGCCAGCAGTCGACAGGGGAGTAACTATGGCTACACCTTC	-	TRBV28	TRBJ1-2	TRBD1	14
CASSLRGGTDTQYF	TGTGCCAGCAGTTTAAGGGGCGGCACAGATACGCAGTATTTT	-	TRBV6-5	TRBJ2-3	-	14
CASSLQANYGYTF	TGTGCCAGCAGTCTACAGGCTAACTATGGCTACACCTTC	-	TRBV3-1/TRBV3-2	TRBJ1-2	-	13
CAWSSGLYNEQFF	TGTGCCTGGTCGAGCGGGCTCTACAATGAGCAGTTCTTC	-	TRBV30	TRBJ2-1	-	13
CASSLSRFQSDTQYF	TGCGCCAGCAGCTTGTCTAGATTTCAGTCAGATACGCAGTATTTT	-	TRBV5-1	TRBJ2-3	-	15
CASSTGTGGYGYTF	TGTGCCAGCAGCACCGGGACAGGGGGGTATGGCTACACCTTC	-	TRBV5-6	TRBJ1-2	TRBD1	14
CASSPRPNRGLDYGYTF	TGTGCCAGTAGTCCCCGCCCGAACAGGGGGCTAGACTATGGCTACACCTTC	-	TRBV19	TRBJ1-2	TRBD1	17
CASGPRGQGAYGYTF	TGTGCTAGTGGCCCTCGGGGACAGGGGGCCTATGGCTACACCTTC	-	TRBV12-5	TRBJ1-2	TRBD1	15
CASSPIGEPGNTEAFF	TGCGCCAGCAGCCCCATCGGGGAACCCGGAAACACTGAAGCTTTCTTT	once	TRBV5-1	TRBJ1-1	-	16
CASSPTGASGNTIYF	TGTGCCAGCAGTCCTACAGGGGCCTCTGGAAACACCATATATTTT	-	TRBV27	TRBJ1-3	TRBD1	15
CATSDRGHNEQFF	TGTGCCACCTCTGACAGGGGCCACAATGAGCAGTTCTTC	-	TRBV6-4	TRBJ2-1	TRBD1	13
CASSDGTGPYNEQFF	TGTGCCAGCAGTGACGGGACAGGGCCTTACAATGAGCAGTTCTTC	-	TRBV6-1	TRBJ2-1	TRBD1	15
CASSLARQLNEKLFF	TGTGCCAGCAGCTTAGCGCGACAGCTTAATGAAAAACTGTTTTTT	-	TRBV7-9	TRBJ1-4	-	15
CASSPSGTSGSYSSYNEQFF	TGTGCCAGCAGCCCTTCCGGGACTAGCGGGTCCTATAGCTCCTACAATGAGCAGTTCTTC	-	TRBV3-1/TRBV3-2	TRBJ2-1	TRBD2	20
CASSVGGLYQETQYF	TGTGCCAGCAGCGTAGGGGGACTTTACCAAGAGACCCAGTACTTC	once	TRBV9	TRBJ2-5	-	15
CASSRAPGTEFGGVPRNQPQHF	TGTGCCAGCTCGCGCGCGCCCGGGACAGAGTTCGGTGGGGTCCCCAGAAATCAGCCCCAGCATTTT	-	TRBV18	TRBJ1-5	TRBD1	22
CASSPVVGRPGGETQYF	TGTGCCAGCAGCCCCGTCGTGGGACGACCAGGGGGAGAGACCCAGTACTTC	once	TRBV4-2	TRBJ2-5	TRBD1	17
CASSIFRVGNWPQHF	TGTGCCAGTAGTATCTTCAGGGTTGGCAATTGGCCCCAGCATTTT	-	TRBV19	TRBJ1-5	-	15
CASSLGQGAGEQFF	TGTGCCAGCAGCTTAGGGCAGGGGGCGGGTGAGCAGTTCTTC	-	TRBV7-8	TRBJ2-1	TRBD1	14
CASSLTRSYNSPLHF	TGTGCCAGCAGCTTAACGAGGTCCTATAATTCACCCCTCCACTTT	-	TRBV7-6	TRBJ1-6	-	15
CASSGYLEQFF	TGTGCCAGCAGTGGTTATCTTGAGCAGTTCTTC	-	TRBV2	TRBJ2-1	-	11
CASSQGTGDSQAFF	TGTGCCAGCAGCCAAGGGACAGGGGATAGCCAAGCTTTCTTT	-	TRBV3-1/TRBV3-2	TRBJ1-1	TRBD1	14
CASSPVSLNEKLFF	TGTGCCAGCAGCCCGGTTTCCCTTAATGAAAAACTGTTTTTT	few	TRBV28	TRBJ1-4	-	14
CASSPGTDGGAQYF	TGTGCCAGCAGTCCGGGGACGGATGGGGGGGCCCAGTACTTC	-	TRBV27	TRBJ2-5	TRBD2	14
CSASKQASLGETQYF	TGCAGTGCTAGTAAACAAGCGTCCCTCGGGGAGACCCAGTACTTC	few	TRBV20-1	TRBJ2-5	-	15
CSVGVRRNEKLFF	TGCAGCGTTGGCGTCAGGCGTAATGAAAAACTGTTTTTT	-	TRBV29-1	TRBJ1-4	-	13
CASSLRQGPDTQYF	TGTGCCAGCAGCCTTAGACAGGGACCAGATACGCAGTATTTT	-	TRBV3-1/TRBV3-2	TRBJ2-3	TRBD1	14
CASSDGLAGGGTQYF	TGCGCCAGCAGTGATGGACTAGCGGGGGGGGGTACGCAGTATTTT	-	TRBV10-2	TRBJ2-3	TRBD2	15
CASSLGLAANTGELFF	TGTGCCAGCAGCCTAGGACTAGCGGCGAACACCGGGGAGCTGTTTTTT	-	TRBV3-1/TRBV3-2	TRBJ2-2	TRBD2	16
CASSFVGERDSNTGELFF	TGTGCCAGCAGCTTTGTCGGTGAGCGGGACTCAAACACCGGGGAGCTGTTTTTT	-	TRBV7-6	TRBJ2-2	TRBD2	18
CASSQTGTDTQYF	TGTGCCAGCAGCCAAACGGGCACAGATACGCAGTATTTT	few	TRBV7-8	TRBJ2-3	-	13
CASRPTGGGGNTIYF	TGTGCCAGCAGACCTACAGGGGGCGGTGGAAACACCATATATTTT	-	TRBV7-2	TRBJ1-3	TRBD1	15
CASSSSRGSSYGYTF	TGTGCCAGCAGCTCATCCAGGGGATCGAGCTATGGCTACACCTTC	-	TRBV11-2	TRBJ1-2	-	15
CASSLEPSSYEQYF	TGTGCCAGCAGCTTAGAACCTAGTTCCTACGAGCAGTACTTC	-	TRBV7-2	TRBJ2-7	-	14
CASSPSSGGLRASSYNEQFF	TGTGCCAGCAGTCCGTCTTCAGGGGGTCTCAGGGCGAGCTCCTACAATGAGCAGTTCTTC	-	TRBV28	TRBJ2-1	TRBD1	20
CASSPQGQNYNEQFF	TGTGCCAGCAGCCCACAGGGTCAGAACTACAATGAGCAGTTCTTC	-	TRBV7-3	TRBJ2-1	-	15
CASSGGGWEGSYGYTF	TGTGCCAGCAGCGGAGGGGGATGGGAGGGGAGCTATGGCTACACCTTC	-	TRBV7-9	TRBJ1-2	-	16
CSATQGYTQYF	TGCAGTGCTACCCAGGGGTATACGCAGTATTTT	-	TRBV20-1	TRBJ2-3	-	11
CASSMTGTSGSGANVLTF	TGTGCCAGTAGTATGACCGGGACAAGCGGATCAGGGGCCAACGTCCTGACTTTC	-	TRBV19	TRBJ2-6	-	18